This TCR beta chain was sequenced for a study of lymphopenia after photon versus proton radiotherapy (dated by TCRdb to about 2019). With regard to the full study: In patients with gastrointestinal tumors who developed high-grade lymphopenia, the study compared the immunological effects of photon radiation therapy with those of proton radiation therapy. A cohort of around 20 patients with gastrointestinal tumors who received either photon or proton therapy and subsequently developed lymphopenia was included. The goal of the study was to characterize the differences between the two radiation modalities in how they affect the immune system.

Note on this clone: The antigen it binds to is not known. Qualities for individual bases were not recorded, and no much larger clone is one base off.

V loses 5 bases at its end and J loses 5 bases; junction bases beyond the gene matches: 7. The germline V gene supplies CDR1 SGHTA and CDR2 FQGNSA. The CDR3 covers 15 residues, taking in both the cysteine and the phenylalanine. Only CDR3 DNA is held: 45 bases, read in frame from base 1. Broader findings and caveats from the paper: During treatment, patients who received proton therapy stayed relatively stable, whereas patients who received photon therapy lost naive T cells and TCR diversity and gained effector/memory populations. The survival association was assessed only in patients who died, and better survival with proton therapy was presented by the authors as a possibility rather than a demonstrated result. Across the cohort, an inverse correlation was found between a larger post-nadir drop in TCR diversity and overall survival time among patients who died. Once the lymphocyte count had reached its nadir, the repertoires of photon-treated patients showed oligoclonal expansion, particularly of CD8+ Temra cells, and this expansion drove the decline in diversity.

The library was obtained by the immunoSEQ multiplex PCR assay. T cell repertoires were profiled with deep sequencing of rearranged TCR beta loci together with multiparametric flow cytometry. TCRdb retrieved this table from immuneACCESS and kept in-frame rearrangements only. Not all clones are present; in checked studies, unresolved V genes account for under half, and no reason is known for the remainder. The sample table shows around 15,000 clones, and about nine tenths are seen once. The ten most abundant clones make up 55% to 70% of the sample. Sequenced material: peripheral blood, taken from a patient treated with proton-based radiotherapy. The source of this sequence is an older woman with cholangiocarcinoma. Some clones in this sample may be carry-over from other donors' samples. Here the chain combines TRBV7-2 and TRBJ2-3, with 10 bases aligning to TRBD2. Here the CDR3 is given as CASSPLAGEVDTQYF. In nucleotide form, the sequence is TGTGCCAGCAGCCCTCTAGCGGGAGAAGTAGATACGCAGTATTTT.